Listed below are T cell receptor beta chains from one sample, sequenced in a study of CD8 T cells in Susac syndrome. TCRdb analysed the immunoSEQ multiplex PCR reads with MiXCR anew, one entry per CDR3 protein. Of about 150,000 distinct CDR3 sequences listed, 95% are singletons. The specimen was CD4+ T cells from PBMCs. The receptor source for this set is a human donor with Susac syndrome. CDR3s include the opening cysteine and the closing phenylalanine or tryptophan. Each record gives: J gene, D gene, V gene, clone size, CDR3 DNA, CDR3 protein. D genes are given only for firm matches. For some rows the clone size is stated as once, few or many, or as a class when expanded; others skip it.

J gene: TRBJ2-7
D gene: TRBD1
V gene: TRBV28
clone size: NA
CDR3 DNA: TGTGCCAGCAGGACAGGGGATCGGGCGGGCGAGCAGTACTTC
CDR3 protein: CASRTGDRAGEQYF

J gene: TRBJ2-4
D gene: TRBD2
V gene: TRBV2
clone size: NA
CDR3 DNA: TGTGCCAGCAGTGAAGTGGTAATGGGAGGGGCCAAAAACATTCAGTACTTC
CDR3 protein: CASSEVVMGGAKNIQYF

J gene: TRBJ2-4
D gene: NA
V gene: TRBV25-1
clone size: NA
CDR3 DNA: TGTGCCAGCAGTCCGGGCCTGAACATTCAGTACTTC
CDR3 protein: CASSPGLNIQYF

J gene: TRBJ2-7
D gene: NA
V gene: TRBV7-9
clone size: NA
CDR3 DNA: TGTGCCAGCAGCCTCATTAAAGAGCAGTACTTC
CDR3 protein: CASSLIKEQYF

J gene: TRBJ1-1
D gene: NA
V gene: TRBV29-1
clone size: NA
CDR3 DNA: TGCAGCGTTCGGACAGATAAGAACACTGAAGCTTTCTTT
CDR3 protein: CSVRTDKNTEAFF

J gene: TRBJ2-1
D gene: NA
V gene: TRBV20-1
clone size: NA
CDR3 DNA: TGCAGTGCTAGTTTCGGCTCCTACAATGAGCAGTTCTTC
CDR3 protein: CSASFGSYNEQFF

J gene: TRBJ2-2
D gene: TRBD1
V gene: TRBV2
clone size: NA
CDR3 DNA: TGTGCCAGCCGGGACAGATACACCGGGGAGCTGTTTTTT
CDR3 protein: CASRDRYTGELFF

J gene: TRBJ2-5
D gene: NA
V gene: TRBV28
clone size: NA
CDR3 DNA: TGTGCCAGCAGTACACTAGTCGCCTACGGGGGAGAGACCCAGTACTTC
CDR3 protein: CASSTLVAYGGETQYF

J gene: TRBJ2-7
D gene: NA
V gene: TRBV4-1
clone size: NA
CDR3 DNA: TGCGCCAGCAGCCAGATACACTGGCCCTCCTACGAGCAGTACTTC
CDR3 protein: CASSQIHWPSYEQYF

J gene: TRBJ2-2
D gene: NA
V gene: TRBV6-5
clone size: NA
CDR3 DNA: TGTGCCAGCAGTTTATCCCGTGTTCGGACCGGGGAGCTGTTTTTT
CDR3 protein: CASSLSRVRTGELFF

J gene: TRBJ2-7
D gene: TRBD1
V gene: TRBV19
clone size: NA
CDR3 DNA: TGTGCCAGTAGTACACGACAGGGGGGTTCCTACGAGCAGTACTTC
CDR3 protein: CASSTRQGGSYEQYF

J gene: TRBJ2-7
D gene: NA
V gene: TRBV4-1
clone size: NA
CDR3 DNA: TGCGCCAGCAGCCAAGAGGGGCAGGGGAGAGGCTACGAGCAGTACTTC
CDR3 protein: CASSQEGQGRGYEQYF

J gene: TRBJ2-3
D gene: NA
V gene: TRBV29-1
clone size: NA
CDR3 DNA: TGCAGCGTCCGAGGCCGGGTTGGGACGTCCACAGATACGCAGTATTTT
CDR3 protein: CSVRGRVGTSTDTQYF

J gene: TRBJ1-2
D gene: TRBD1
V gene: TRBV29-1
clone size: NA
CDR3 DNA: TGCAGCGCTAGGGGACAGGGGTCGTGGGGCTACACCTTC
CDR3 protein: CSARGQGSWGYTF

J gene: TRBJ2-1
D gene: TRBD2
V gene: TRBV7-2
clone size: NA
CDR3 DNA: TGTGCCAGCAGCTGGGGGACTATCTTCGACGGGCCTGAGCAGTTCTTC
CDR3 protein: CASSWGTIFDGPEQFF

J gene: TRBJ1-2
D gene: TRBD1
V gene: TRBV7-9
clone size: NA
CDR3 DNA: TGTGCCAGCAGCGCACAGGGGAATGGCTACACCTTC
CDR3 protein: CASSAQGNGYTF

J gene: TRBJ1-1
D gene: NA
V gene: TRBV12-3/TRBV12-4
clone size: NA
CDR3 DNA: TGTGCCAGCAGTTCCGGCGCTGAAGCTTTCTTT
CDR3 protein: CASSSGAEAFF

J gene: TRBJ2-2
D gene: NA
V gene: TRBV11-2
clone size: NA
CDR3 DNA: TGTGCCAGCAGCTTAGAGGGCAGTGCAGCCGCGCGGACCGGGGAGCTGTTTTTT
CDR3 protein: CASSLEGSAAARTGELFF

J gene: TRBJ1-5
D gene: NA
V gene: TRBV5-6
clone size: NA
CDR3 DNA: TGTGCCAGCAGCTTTCTAGGGCGCGATCAGCCCCAGCATTTT
CDR3 protein: CASSFLGRDQPQHF

J gene: TRBJ2-5
D gene: TRBD2
V gene: TRBV20-1
clone size: NA
CDR3 DNA: TGCAGTGCTAGGGGGACTGATGGACTAGCGGGAGAAGAGACCCAGTACTTC
CDR3 protein: CSARGTDGLAGEETQYF

J gene: TRBJ1-1
D gene: TRBD1
V gene: TRBV4-2
clone size: NA
CDR3 DNA: TGTGCCAGCAGCCAAGAGCGGACAGGGTATACTGAAGCTTTCTTT
CDR3 protein: CASSQERTGYTEAFF

J gene: TRBJ1-5
D gene: TRBD1
V gene: TRBV19
clone size: NA
CDR3 DNA: TGTGCCAGTAGTATGGGACAGGGCACTAAGAATCAGCCCCAGCATTTT
CDR3 protein: CASSMGQGTKNQPQHF

J gene: TRBJ2-7
D gene: NA
V gene: TRBV21-1
clone size: NA
CDR3 DNA: TGTGCCAGCAGCAAAGGGTGGCTAGCATTCGAGCAGTACTTC
CDR3 protein: CASSKGWLAFEQYF

J gene: TRBJ2-5
D gene: TRBD1
V gene: TRBV5-1
clone size: once
CDR3 DNA: TGCGCCAGCTCCACAGGGGGGCAAGAGACCCAGTACTTC
CDR3 protein: CASSTGGQETQYF

J gene: TRBJ2-5
D gene: TRBD2
V gene: TRBV6-6
clone size: NA
CDR3 DNA: TGTGCCAGCGGGACTAGCGGGGGGGCGAGTGAGACCCAGTACTTC
CDR3 protein: CASGTSGGASETQYF

J gene: TRBJ2-2
D gene: NA
V gene: TRBV2
clone size: NA
CDR3 DNA: TGTGCCAGCACGAACCCCAAAGACACCGGGGAGCTGTTTTTT
CDR3 protein: CASTNPKDTGELFF

J gene: TRBJ1-1
D gene: NA
V gene: TRBV2
clone size: NA
CDR3 DNA: TGTGCCACCCGGATGAACACTGAAGCTTTCTTT
CDR3 protein: CATRMNTEAFF

J gene: TRBJ2-5
D gene: NA
V gene: TRBV28
clone size: NA
CDR3 DNA: TGTGCCAGCAGTTTGAACCCCGAGACCCAGTACTTC
CDR3 protein: CASSLNPETQYF

J gene: TRBJ2-3
D gene: TRBD2
V gene: TRBV12-3/TRBV12-4
clone size: NA
CDR3 DNA: TGTGCCAGCAGTTTAAATAGCGGGAGTATGACAGATACGCAGTATTTT
CDR3 protein: CASSLNSGSMTDTQYF

J gene: TRBJ2-7
D gene: TRBD2
V gene: TRBV20-1
clone size: NA
CDR3 DNA: TGCAGTGCTTATGGGAGCGGGAGTAACGAGCAGTACTTC
CDR3 protein: CSAYGSGSNEQYF

J gene: TRBJ2-5
D gene: NA
V gene: TRBV3-1
clone size: NA
CDR3 DNA: TGTGCCAGCAGCCTATTGGGGACGGACCAAGAGACCCAGTACTTC
CDR3 protein: CASSLLGTDQETQYF

J gene: TRBJ2-7
D gene: NA
V gene: TRBV29-1
clone size: NA
CDR3 DNA: TGCAGCGTTGGATCTGATTCCTACGAGCAGTACTTC
CDR3 protein: CSVGSDSYEQYF

J gene: TRBJ1-3
D gene: NA
V gene: TRBV9
clone size: NA
CDR3 DNA: TGTGCCAGCAGCGTCGGGGACCTAGTATCTGGAAACACCATATATTTT
CDR3 protein: CASSVGDLVSGNTIYF

J gene: TRBJ1-4
D gene: NA
V gene: TRBV12-3/TRBV12-4
clone size: NA
CDR3 DNA: TGTGCCAGCAGTCCCGAGGGCGGGCGAAAACTGTTTTTT
CDR3 protein: CASSPEGGRKLFF

J gene: TRBJ2-3
D gene: TRBD2
V gene: TRBV28
clone size: NA
CDR3 DNA: TGTGCCAGCAGTCCCTTCGTGGCGGGGGGATCAGATACGCAGTATTTT
CDR3 protein: CASSPFVAGGSDTQYF

J gene: TRBJ2-1
D gene: NA
V gene: TRBV20-1
clone size: NA
CDR3 DNA: TGCAGTGCCAAGCACGCCTACAATGAGCAGTTCTTC
CDR3 protein: CSAKHAYNEQFF

J gene: TRBJ1-2
D gene: NA
V gene: TRBV12-3/TRBV12-4
clone size: NA
CDR3 DNA: TGTGCCAGCAGTTTGGCCCGACCCCCTTATGGCTACACCTTC
CDR3 protein: CASSLARPPYGYTF

J gene: TRBJ2-1
D gene: TRBD1
V gene: TRBV23-1
clone size: NA
CDR3 DNA: TGCGCCAGCAGTCTGGCCCAACAGGGGACGGTATACAATGAGCAGTTCTTC
CDR3 protein: CASSLAQQGTVYNEQFF

J gene: TRBJ1-4
D gene: NA
V gene: TRBV29-1
clone size: NA
CDR3 DNA: TGCAGCGCCATTCAGGGTAGTGAAAAACTGTTTTTT
CDR3 protein: CSAIQGSEKLFF

J gene: TRBJ1-6
D gene: NA
V gene: TRBV11-2
clone size: NA
CDR3 DNA: TGTGCCAGCAGCTTTATGCTGGCCAAAGGTTCACCCCTCCACTTT
CDR3 protein: CASSFMLAKGSPLHF

J gene: TRBJ2-3
D gene: TRBD2
V gene: TRBV4-1
clone size: NA
CDR3 DNA: TGCGCCAGCAGCCAAGATCCCCCAACGCTCGGACTAGCGGGAGCGACAGATACGCAGTATTTT
CDR3 protein: CASSQDPPTLGLAGATDTQYF

J gene: TRBJ2-2
D gene: TRBD2
V gene: TRBV29-1
clone size: NA
CDR3 DNA: TGCAGCGTTGGACTAGCGGGAGGGCCCACCGGGGAGCTGTTTTTT
CDR3 protein: CSVGLAGGPTGELFF

J gene: TRBJ2-6
D gene: NA
V gene: TRBV19
clone size: NA
CDR3 DNA: TGTGCCAGTAGCACAGGGCCTGGGGCCAACGTCCTGACTTTC
CDR3 protein: CASSTGPGANVLTF

J gene: TRBJ1-2
D gene: NA
V gene: TRBV4-1
clone size: NA
CDR3 DNA: TGCGCCAGCAGCCAACAGGGGTACGGGGGCTACACCTTC
CDR3 protein: CASSQQGYGGYTF

J gene: TRBJ2-3
D gene: TRBD1
V gene: TRBV19
clone size: NA
CDR3 DNA: TGTGCCAGTAGTATTGGACAGGGTAGCACAGATACGCAGTATTTT
CDR3 protein: CASSIGQGSTDTQYF

J gene: TRBJ1-2
D gene: NA
V gene: TRBV7-9
clone size: NA
CDR3 DNA: TGTGCCAGCAGCTTGAGTCAGGGACGCTACACCTTC
CDR3 protein: CASSLSQGRYTF

J gene: TRBJ2-7
D gene: TRBD2
V gene: TRBV14
clone size: NA
CDR3 DNA: TGTGCCAGCAGCCAAGAGGGACTAGCGCCATACGAGCAGTACTTC
CDR3 protein: CASSQEGLAPYEQYF

J gene: TRBJ2-6
D gene: NA
V gene: TRBV12-3/TRBV12-4
clone size: NA
CDR3 DNA: TGTGCCAGCAGTTTACAGGGGTCTGGGGCCAACGTCCTGACTTTC
CDR3 protein: CASSLQGSGANVLTF

J gene: TRBJ1-2
D gene: NA
V gene: TRBV23-1
clone size: once
CDR3 DNA: TGCGCCAGCAGTCAATCACCCAGACAGGACTACTATGGCTACACCTTC
CDR3 protein: CASSQSPRQDYYGYTF

J gene: TRBJ1-1
D gene: TRBD1
V gene: TRBV24-1
clone size: NA
CDR3 DNA: TGTGCCACCAGTGACGCCGGACAGGGGGGTAACACTGAAGCTTTCTTT
CDR3 protein: CATSDAGQGGNTEAFF

J gene: TRBJ1-1
D gene: TRBD1
V gene: TRBV9
clone size: NA
CDR3 DNA: TGTGCCAGCAGCGCGCAGGGACAGCACAACACTGAAGCTTTCTTT
CDR3 protein: CASSAQGQHNTEAFF

J gene: TRBJ1-1
D gene: NA
V gene: TRBV20-1
clone size: NA
CDR3 DNA: TGCAGTGCTAGATTGGAAGAAGCTTTCTTT
CDR3 protein: CSARLEEAFF

J gene: TRBJ2-1
D gene: NA
V gene: TRBV11-2
clone size: NA
CDR3 DNA: TGTGCCAGCAGGGGGCTGCTCAATGAGCAGTTCTTC
CDR3 protein: CASRGLLNEQFF

J gene: TRBJ2-3
D gene: NA
V gene: TRBV2
clone size: once
CDR3 DNA: TGTGCCAGCAGTGAAGCCGGCGGGGCCACAGATACGCAGTATTTT
CDR3 protein: CASSEAGGATDTQYF

J gene: TRBJ1-1
D gene: TRBD1
V gene: TRBV6-5
clone size: once
CDR3 DNA: TGTGCCAGCAGCCCTAGGGGGCAGGGGAACACTGAAGCTTTCTTT
CDR3 protein: CASSPRGQGNTEAFF